A selection of T cell receptor beta chains follows, all from one sample in a study of response to subunit inactivated influenza vaccine. TCRdb used MiXCR to reprocess the RT-PCR reads, holding one entry per CDR3 protein. The sample includes 450,000 to 600,000 distinct CDR3 sequences, 15% to 20% of them seen just once. The sample was CD4+ T cells sorted from PBMCs, taken less than 30 months after vaccination. Receptors originate from a man aged 50 to 69 who received an inactivated influenza vaccine. Each CDR3 is given with its conserved first and last residue. A D gene is named only where the DNA matches it firmly. Clone size is shown for a subset of rows, as once, few, many or a class of expanded clone.

clone_size: few; j_call: TRBJ2-1; v_call: TRBV20-1; d_call: TRBD2; cdr3_nt: TGCAGTGCTAACCGCCCCGGGAGGGCCAATGAGCAGTTCTTC; cdr3_aa: CSANRPGRANEQFF
clone_size: .; j_call: TRBJ2-5; v_call: TRBV20-1; d_call: TRBD1; cdr3_nt: TGCAGTGCTAGAGATCGCAGGACAGGGGGCTCAGCGGGAGGAATGGAGACCCAGTACTTC; cdr3_aa: CSARDRRTGGSAGGMETQYF
clone_size: .; j_call: TRBJ1-1; v_call: TRBV11-2; d_call: .; cdr3_nt: TGTGCCAGCAGCTTAGATCGTTTCGCTATGAACACTGAAGCTTTCTTT; cdr3_aa: CASSLDRFAMNTEAFF
clone_size: .; j_call: TRBJ1-5; v_call: TRBV10-3; d_call: .; cdr3_nt: TGTGCCATCAGTGAACGGGGCAATCAGCCCCAGCATTTT; cdr3_aa: CAISERGNQPQHF
clone_size: few; j_call: TRBJ2-5; v_call: TRBV7-2; d_call: TRBD1; cdr3_nt: TGTGCCAGCAGCTTTCTACCCCTCGGACAGGGAAGAGAGACCCAGTACTTC; cdr3_aa: CASSFLPLGQGRETQYF
clone_size: many; j_call: TRBJ1-2; v_call: TRBV4-2; d_call: .; cdr3_nt: TGTGCCAGCAGCCAAGATCGGGTGGGATTCGGTAGCAACTATGGCTACACCTTC; cdr3_aa: CASSQDRVGFGSNYGYTF
clone_size: .; j_call: TRBJ1-5; v_call: TRBV7-9; d_call: .; cdr3_nt: TGTGCCAGCAGCTTAGCGGTGGGGGGGCAGCCCCAGCATTTT; cdr3_aa: CASSLAVGGQPQHF
clone_size: many; j_call: TRBJ2-6; v_call: TRBV29-1; d_call: .; cdr3_nt: TGCAGCGTTGTAAGCAGGGGTGGTACTGGGGCCAACGTCCTGACTTTC; cdr3_aa: CSVVSRGGTGANVLTF
clone_size: few; j_call: TRBJ1-6; v_call: TRBV28; d_call: .; cdr3_nt: TGTGCCAGCAGTTTGCCCCAGGGACTTAATTCACCCCTCCACTTT; cdr3_aa: CASSLPQGLNSPLHF
clone_size: .; j_call: TRBJ2-2; v_call: TRBV29-1; d_call: TRBD2; cdr3_nt: TGCAGCGGTCGACTAGCGGGAGATTACACCGGGGAGCTGTTTTTT; cdr3_aa: CSGRLAGDYTGELFF
clone_size: .; j_call: TRBJ1-1; v_call: TRBV12-3/TRBV12-4; d_call: .; cdr3_nt: TGTGCCAGCAGTTTTCAGGATTTGAACACTGAAGCTTTCTTT; cdr3_aa: CASSFQDLNTEAFF
clone_size: few; j_call: TRBJ1-5; v_call: TRBV12-3/TRBV12-4; d_call: TRBD1; cdr3_nt: TGTGCCAGCAGTACATTGACAGGGGGGCAGCCCCAGCATTTT; cdr3_aa: CASSTLTGGQPQHF
clone_size: .; j_call: TRBJ2-7; v_call: TRBV5-1; d_call: .; cdr3_nt: TGCGCCAGCAGTTTGGGGTCCGACACCTACCGGGGCGAGCAGTACTTC; cdr3_aa: CASSLGSDTYRGEQYF
clone_size: few; j_call: TRBJ1-6; v_call: TRBV9; d_call: TRBD1; cdr3_nt: TGTGCCAGCAGCGCGGGGACAGCTAATTCACCCCTCCACTTT; cdr3_aa: CASSAGTANSPLHF
clone_size: few; j_call: TRBJ2-7; v_call: TRBV20-1; d_call: TRBD2; cdr3_nt: TGCAGTGCCGCAATAGCGGGAGTACACGAGCAGTACTTC; cdr3_aa: CSAAIAGVHEQYF
clone_size: few; j_call: TRBJ1-1; v_call: TRBV15; d_call: .; cdr3_nt: TGTGCCACCAGCAGAGGAACCTACACTGAAGCTTTCTTT; cdr3_aa: CATSRGTYTEAFF
clone_size: .; j_call: TRBJ1-5; v_call: TRBV20-1; d_call: .; cdr3_nt: TGCAGTGCCCCCCCCGAGGGGGAGATTCAGCCCCAGCATTTT; cdr3_aa: CSAPPEGEIQPQHF
clone_size: .; j_call: TRBJ2-1; v_call: TRBV27; d_call: TRBD2; cdr3_nt: TGTGCCAGCACCAAGAGGCAGGGACTAGCTTACAATGAGCAGTTCTTC; cdr3_aa: CASTKRQGLAYNEQFF
clone_size: few; j_call: TRBJ2-1; v_call: TRBV20-1; d_call: TRBD1; cdr3_nt: TGCAGTGCTGGAGACAGGGGATATGAGCAGTTCTTC; cdr3_aa: CSAGDRGYEQFF
clone_size: few; j_call: TRBJ2-1; v_call: TRBV5-1; d_call: TRBD2; cdr3_nt: TGCGCCAGCGCCCCCCTTACTAGCGGGCGATACAATGAGCAGTTCTTC; cdr3_aa: CASAPLTSGRYNEQFF
clone_size: many; j_call: TRBJ1-3; v_call: TRBV28; d_call: TRBD1; cdr3_nt: TGTGCCAGCAGTCAAGGGGGCGGAGGTGGAAACACCATATATTTT; cdr3_aa: CASSQGGGGGNTIYF
clone_size: .; j_call: TRBJ1-5; v_call: TRBV15; d_call: .; cdr3_nt: TGTGCCACCAGCAGAGATGGCCAGCCCCAGCATTTT; cdr3_aa: CATSRDGQPQHF
clone_size: few; j_call: TRBJ1-1; v_call: TRBV28; d_call: .; cdr3_nt: TGTGCCAGCAGTCCGGGACGGAGATACACTGAAGCTTTCTTT; cdr3_aa: CASSPGRRYTEAFF
clone_size: once; j_call: TRBJ1-6; v_call: TRBV20-1; d_call: TRBD1; cdr3_nt: TGCAGTGCTGGGGGACAGGGGGCAAGTTCACCCCTCCACTTT; cdr3_aa: CSAGGQGASSPLHF
clone_size: .; j_call: TRBJ2-7; v_call: TRBV5-1; d_call: TRBD2; cdr3_nt: TGCGCCAGCAGCCCCGCGGGGGAAGACGAGCAGTACTTC; cdr3_aa: CASSPAGEDEQYF
clone_size: .; j_call: TRBJ1-2; v_call: TRBV10-3; d_call: .; cdr3_nt: TGTGCCATCAGTGGGTCGGGAAACTACTATGGCTACACCTTC; cdr3_aa: CAISGSGNYYGYTF
clone_size: once; j_call: TRBJ2-1; v_call: TRBV11-2; d_call: TRBD2; cdr3_nt: TGTGCCAGCAGCTTAGGGACTAGCGGGAGGTACAATGAGCAGTTCTTC; cdr3_aa: CASSLGTSGRYNEQFF
clone_size: few; j_call: TRBJ2-7; v_call: TRBV18; d_call: .; cdr3_nt: TGTGCCAGCTCACCGCGGGACGGCTACGAGCAGTACTTC; cdr3_aa: CASSPRDGYEQYF
clone_size: once; j_call: TRBJ2-6; v_call: TRBV28; d_call: .; cdr3_nt: TGTGCCACCGGAGGATTGCCCGGGGCCAACGTCCTGACTTTC; cdr3_aa: CATGGLPGANVLTF
clone_size: few; j_call: TRBJ1-1; v_call: TRBV5-1; d_call: .; cdr3_nt: TGCGCCAGCAGCCCATTCGGAGGGAACACTGAAGCTTTCTTT; cdr3_aa: CASSPFGGNTEAFF
clone_size: .; j_call: TRBJ2-3; v_call: TRBV10-3; d_call: TRBD2; cdr3_nt: TGTGCCATCAGTGGGGGGGCTAGCGGGGGCTCCACAGATACGCAGTCTTTT; cdr3_aa: CAISGGASGGSTDTQSF
clone_size: few; j_call: TRBJ2-4; v_call: TRBV20-1; d_call: .; cdr3_nt: TGCAGTGCCCCGATCGGGTTTGAGAGCATTCAGTACTTC; cdr3_aa: CSAPIGFESIQYF
clone_size: .; j_call: TRBJ2-1; v_call: TRBV20-1; d_call: .; cdr3_nt: TGCAGTGCTAGAAAGGGGCGGGACCGCTACAATGAGCAGTTCTTC; cdr3_aa: CSARKGRDRYNEQFF
clone_size: .; j_call: TRBJ2-1; v_call: TRBV5-1; d_call: TRBD2; cdr3_nt: TGCGCCAGCAGCTTCGGGGGTAGCGGGAGTCGTAATGAGCAGTTCTTC; cdr3_aa: CASSFGGSGSRNEQFF
clone_size: .; j_call: TRBJ2-5; v_call: TRBV5-1; d_call: TRBD2; cdr3_nt: TGCGCCAGCAGCTTGGGTAGCGGGAATCAAGAGACCCAGTACTTC; cdr3_aa: CASSLGSGNQETQYF
clone_size: .; j_call: TRBJ2-1; v_call: TRBV12-3/TRBV12-4; d_call: .; cdr3_nt: TGTGCCAGCAGCGTCGGTCCCTCCTACAATGAGCAGTTCTTC; cdr3_aa: CASSVGPSYNEQFF
clone_size: once; j_call: TRBJ2-3; v_call: TRBV10-3; d_call: .; cdr3_nt: TGTGCCACGGGGACCTCAGATACGCAGTATTTT; cdr3_aa: CATGTSDTQYF